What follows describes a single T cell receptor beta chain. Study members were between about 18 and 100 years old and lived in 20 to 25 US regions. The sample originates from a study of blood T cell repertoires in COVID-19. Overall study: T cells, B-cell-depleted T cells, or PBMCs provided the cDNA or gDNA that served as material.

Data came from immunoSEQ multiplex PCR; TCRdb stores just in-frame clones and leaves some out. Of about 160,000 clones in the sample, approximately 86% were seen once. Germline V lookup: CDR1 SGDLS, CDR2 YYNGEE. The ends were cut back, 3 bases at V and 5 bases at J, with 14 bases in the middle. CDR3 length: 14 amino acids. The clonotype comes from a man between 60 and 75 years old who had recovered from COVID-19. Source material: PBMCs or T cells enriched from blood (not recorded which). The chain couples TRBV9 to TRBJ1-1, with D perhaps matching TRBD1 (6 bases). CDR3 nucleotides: TGTGCCAGCAGCGCACAGGGAAGGGGGACTGAAGCTTTCTTT. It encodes CASSAQGRGTEAFF.